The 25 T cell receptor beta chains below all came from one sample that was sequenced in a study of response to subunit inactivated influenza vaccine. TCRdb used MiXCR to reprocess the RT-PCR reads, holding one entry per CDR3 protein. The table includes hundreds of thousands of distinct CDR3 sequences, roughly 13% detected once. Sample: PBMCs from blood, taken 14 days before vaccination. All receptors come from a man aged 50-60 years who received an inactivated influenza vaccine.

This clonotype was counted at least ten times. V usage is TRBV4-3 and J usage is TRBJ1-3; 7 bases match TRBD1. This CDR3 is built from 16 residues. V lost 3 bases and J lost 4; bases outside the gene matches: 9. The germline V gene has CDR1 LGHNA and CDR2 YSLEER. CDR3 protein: CASSQGGQQKGNTIYF. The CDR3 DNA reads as TGCGCCAGCAGCCAGGGGGGACAGCAGAAAGGAAACACCATATATTTT.

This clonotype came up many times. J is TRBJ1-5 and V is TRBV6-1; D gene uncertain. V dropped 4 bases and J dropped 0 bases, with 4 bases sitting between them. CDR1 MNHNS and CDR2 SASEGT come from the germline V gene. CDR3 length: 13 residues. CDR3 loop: CASSVDSNQPQHF. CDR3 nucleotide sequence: TGTGCCAGCAGTGTGGATAGCAATCAGCCCCAGCATTTT.

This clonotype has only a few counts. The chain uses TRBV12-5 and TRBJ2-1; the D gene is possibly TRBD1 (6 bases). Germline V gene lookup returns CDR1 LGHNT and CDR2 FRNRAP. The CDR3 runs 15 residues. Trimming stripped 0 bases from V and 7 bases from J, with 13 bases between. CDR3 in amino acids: CASGLVQGRVNEQFF. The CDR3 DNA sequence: TGTGCTAGTGGTTTGGTACAGGGTCGGGTTAATGAGCAGTTCTTC.

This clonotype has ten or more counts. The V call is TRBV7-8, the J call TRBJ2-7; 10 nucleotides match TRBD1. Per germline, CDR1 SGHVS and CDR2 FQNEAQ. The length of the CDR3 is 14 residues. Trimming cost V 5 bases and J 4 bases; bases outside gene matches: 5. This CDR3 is CASSIPGQGYEQYF. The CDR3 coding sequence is TGTGCCAGCAGCATCCCGGGACAGGGGTACGAGCAGTACTTC. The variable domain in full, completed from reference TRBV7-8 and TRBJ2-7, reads GAGVSQSPRYKVAKRGQDVALRCDPISGHVSLFWYQQALGQGPEFLTYFQNEAQLDKSGLPSDRFFAERPEGSVSTLKIQRTQQEDSAVYLCASSIPGQGYEQYFGPGTRLTVT.

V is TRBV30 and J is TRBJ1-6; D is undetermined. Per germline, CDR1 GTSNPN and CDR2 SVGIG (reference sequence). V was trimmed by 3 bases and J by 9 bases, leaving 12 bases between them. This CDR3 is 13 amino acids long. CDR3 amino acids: CAWSIGFGSPLHF. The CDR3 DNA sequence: TGTGCCTGGAGCATTGGGTTTGGTTCACCCCTCCACTTT.

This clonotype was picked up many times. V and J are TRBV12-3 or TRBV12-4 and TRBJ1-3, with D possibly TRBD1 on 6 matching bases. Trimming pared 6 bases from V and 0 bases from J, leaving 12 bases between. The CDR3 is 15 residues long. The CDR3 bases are TGTGCCAGCAGACGACAGGCGAGCTCTGGAAACACCATATATTTT. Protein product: CASRRQASSGNTIYF.

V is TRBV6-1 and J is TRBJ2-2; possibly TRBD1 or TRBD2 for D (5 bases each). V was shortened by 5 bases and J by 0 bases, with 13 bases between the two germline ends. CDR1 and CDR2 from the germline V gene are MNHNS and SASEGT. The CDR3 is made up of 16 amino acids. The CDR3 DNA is TGTGCCAGCAGTCAACCGGGACGTGCGAACACCGGGGAGCTGTTTTTT. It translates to CASSQPGRANTGELFF.

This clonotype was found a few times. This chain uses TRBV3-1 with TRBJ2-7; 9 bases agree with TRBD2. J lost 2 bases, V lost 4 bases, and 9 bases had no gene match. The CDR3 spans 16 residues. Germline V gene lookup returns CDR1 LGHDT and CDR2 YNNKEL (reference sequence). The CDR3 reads CASSLGLAKTTYEQYF. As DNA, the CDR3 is TGTGCCAGCAGCCTGGGACTAGCAAAAACCACCTACGAGCAGTACTTC.

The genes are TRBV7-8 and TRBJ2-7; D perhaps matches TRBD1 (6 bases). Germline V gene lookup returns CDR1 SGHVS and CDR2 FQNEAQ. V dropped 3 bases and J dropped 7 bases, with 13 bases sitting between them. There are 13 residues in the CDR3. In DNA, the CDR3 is TGTGCCAGCAGCTTGGGGGCGACGGGTGAGCAGTACTTC. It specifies CASSLGATGEQYF. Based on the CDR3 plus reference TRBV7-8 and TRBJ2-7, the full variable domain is GAGVSQSPRYKVAKRGQDVALRCDPISGHVSLFWYQQALGQGPEFLTYFQNEAQLDKSGLPSDRFFAERPEGSVSTLKIQRTQQEDSAVYLCASSLGATGEQYFGPGTRLTVT.

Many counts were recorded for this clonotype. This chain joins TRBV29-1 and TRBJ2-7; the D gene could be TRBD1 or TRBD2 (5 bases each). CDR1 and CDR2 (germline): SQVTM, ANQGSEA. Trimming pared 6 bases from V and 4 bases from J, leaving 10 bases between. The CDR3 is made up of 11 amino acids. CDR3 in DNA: TGCAGCGTCCGGGACCCTTACGAGCAGTACTTC. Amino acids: CSVRDPYEQYF.

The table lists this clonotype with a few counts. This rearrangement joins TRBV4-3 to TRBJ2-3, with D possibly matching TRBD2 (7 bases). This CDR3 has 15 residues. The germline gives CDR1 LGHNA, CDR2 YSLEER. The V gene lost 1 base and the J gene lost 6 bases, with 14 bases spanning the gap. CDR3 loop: CASSQVPGGEDTQYF. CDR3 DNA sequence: TGCGCCAGCAGCCAAGTCCCGGGGGGCGAGGATACGCAGTATTTT.

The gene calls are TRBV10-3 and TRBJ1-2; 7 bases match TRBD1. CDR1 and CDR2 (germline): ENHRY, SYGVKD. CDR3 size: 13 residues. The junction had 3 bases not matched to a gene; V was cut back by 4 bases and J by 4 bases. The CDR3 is CAISGGQIYGYTF. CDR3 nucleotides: TGTGCCATCAGTGGGGGACAGATCTATGGCTACACCTTC.

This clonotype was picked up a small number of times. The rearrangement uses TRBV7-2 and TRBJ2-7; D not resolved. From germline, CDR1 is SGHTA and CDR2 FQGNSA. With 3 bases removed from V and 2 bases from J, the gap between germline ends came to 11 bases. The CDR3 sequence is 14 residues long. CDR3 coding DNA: TGTGCCAGCAGCTTCCACTCAGGCCCCTACGAGCAGTACTTC. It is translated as CASSFHSGPYEQYF.

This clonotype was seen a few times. This chain's CDR3 is CASSSALRGNIQYF. The CDR3 region has the DNA TGTGCCAGCAGCTCGGCCTTAAGAGGGAACATTCAGTACTTC. V usage is TRBV5-6 and J usage is TRBJ2-4; possibly TRBD2 for D (5 bases). Trimming took off 3 bases at V and 7 bases at J, with 14 bases between the two ends. The CDR3 consists of 14 residues. Germline values: CDR1 SGHDT, CDR2 YYEEEE.

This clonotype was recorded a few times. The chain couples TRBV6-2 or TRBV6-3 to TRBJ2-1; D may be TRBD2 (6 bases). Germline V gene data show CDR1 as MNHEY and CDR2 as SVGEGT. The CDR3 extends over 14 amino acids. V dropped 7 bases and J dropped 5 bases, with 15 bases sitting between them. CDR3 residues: CASISGLHDNEQFF. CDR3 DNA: TGTGCCAGCATTTCGGGACTTCACGACAATGAGCAGTTCTTC.

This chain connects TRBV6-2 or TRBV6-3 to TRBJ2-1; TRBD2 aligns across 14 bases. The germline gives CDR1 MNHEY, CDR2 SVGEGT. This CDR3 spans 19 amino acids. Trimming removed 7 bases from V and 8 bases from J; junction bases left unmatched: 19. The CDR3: CASTPSTSGRAEERDEQFF. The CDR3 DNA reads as TGTGCCAGCACCCCATCGACTAGCGGGAGGGCTGAAGAAAGGGATGAGCAGTTCTTC.

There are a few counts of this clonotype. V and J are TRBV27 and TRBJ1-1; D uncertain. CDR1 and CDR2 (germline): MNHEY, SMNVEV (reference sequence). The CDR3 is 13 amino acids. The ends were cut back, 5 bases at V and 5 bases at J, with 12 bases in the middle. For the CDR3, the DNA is TGTGCCAGCAGTGCCGGGAGGAGTACTGAAGCTTTCTTT. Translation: CASSAGRSTEAFF.

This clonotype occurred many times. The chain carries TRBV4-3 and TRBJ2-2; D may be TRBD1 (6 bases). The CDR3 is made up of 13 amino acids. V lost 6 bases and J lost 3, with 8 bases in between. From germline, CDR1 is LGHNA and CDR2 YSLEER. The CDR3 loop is CASSRGYTGELFF. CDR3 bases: TGCGCCAGCAGTAGGGGGTACACCGGGGAGCTGTTTTTT.

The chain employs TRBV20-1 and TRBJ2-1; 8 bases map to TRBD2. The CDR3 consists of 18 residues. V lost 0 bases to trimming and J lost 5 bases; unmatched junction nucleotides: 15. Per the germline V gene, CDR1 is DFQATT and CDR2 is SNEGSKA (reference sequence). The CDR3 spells CSARDLSTSGGSHNEQFF. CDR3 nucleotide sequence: TGCAGTGCTAGAGATTTATCAACGAGCGGGGGTTCCCACAATGAGCAGTTCTTC.

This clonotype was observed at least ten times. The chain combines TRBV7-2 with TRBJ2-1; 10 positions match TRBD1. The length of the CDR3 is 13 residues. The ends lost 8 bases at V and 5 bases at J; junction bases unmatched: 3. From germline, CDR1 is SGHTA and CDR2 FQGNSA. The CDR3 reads CASGQGGNNEQFF. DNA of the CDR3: TGTGCCAGCGGACAGGGGGGGAACAATGAGCAGTTCTTC.

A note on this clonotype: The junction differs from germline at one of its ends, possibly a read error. The DNA for the CDR3 is TGCAGTGCTCGAGACCCGACAGGGGGAGACGAGCAGTACTTC. The encoded protein is CSARDPTGGDEQYF. This chain joins TRBV20-1 and TRBJ2-7, with 9 bases lining up with TRBD1. CDR1 DFQATT and CDR2 SNEGSKA come from the germline V gene (reference sequence). The CDR3 runs to 14 residues.

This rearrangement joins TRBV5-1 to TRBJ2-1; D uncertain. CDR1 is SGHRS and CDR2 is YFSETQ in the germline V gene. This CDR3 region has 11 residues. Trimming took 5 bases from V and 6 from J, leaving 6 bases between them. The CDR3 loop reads CASREGNEQFF. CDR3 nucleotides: TGCGCCAGCAGGGAAGGCAATGAGCAGTTCTTC.

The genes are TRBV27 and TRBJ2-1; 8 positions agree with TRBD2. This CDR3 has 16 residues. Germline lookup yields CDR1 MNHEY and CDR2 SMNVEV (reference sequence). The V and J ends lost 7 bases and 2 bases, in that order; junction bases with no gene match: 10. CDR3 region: CASKRRGDYTYNEQFF. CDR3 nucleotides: TGTGCCAGCAAGAGGCGGGGGGACTACACCTACAATGAGCAGTTCTTC.

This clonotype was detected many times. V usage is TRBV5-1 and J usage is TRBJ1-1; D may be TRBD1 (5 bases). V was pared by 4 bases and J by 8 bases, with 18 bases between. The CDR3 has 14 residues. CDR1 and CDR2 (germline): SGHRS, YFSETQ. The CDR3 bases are TGCGCCAGCAGCCCGGAAGGGGCCCTAGGAGAAGCTTTCTTT. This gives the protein CASSPEGALGEAFF.

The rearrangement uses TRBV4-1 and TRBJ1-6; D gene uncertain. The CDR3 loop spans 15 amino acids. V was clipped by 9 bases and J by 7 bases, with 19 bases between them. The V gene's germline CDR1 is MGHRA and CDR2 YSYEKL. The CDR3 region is CASRTVGGSNSPLHF. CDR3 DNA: TGCGCCAGTAGGACCGTCGGAGGTTCAAATTCACCCCTCCACTTT.